Detailed here is one T cell receptor beta chain. Profiled with immunoSEQ multiplex PCR; TCRdb holds only in-frame clones, not every one. Here the sample spans 50,000 to 70,000 clones, 70% to 90% being singletons. This sample was taken from a study of technical replicates of blood from a handful of donors. With 0 bases removed from V and 6 bases from J, the gap between germline ends came to 17 bases. The CDR3 has 16 residues. The germline CDR1 and CDR2 sequences are LGHNA and YSLEER. This sequence joins TRBV4-3 and TRBJ1-2; D not resolved. The TCR was taken from a human donor in good health. Some clones in this sample may be carry-over from other donors' samples. The sequencing sample was made of PBMCs. CDR3 bases: TGCGCCAGCAGCCAAGATGCGAATGGCAGGAAACATGGCTACACCTTC. Protein sequence: CASSQDANGRKHGYTF.